One sample yielded the 21 T cell receptor beta chains listed below, sequenced in a study of regulatory T cells in long-lasting Graves disease. Time point meaning: persistent/refractory GD, antithyroid drugs over 5 years with positive TRAb. From PBMCs, RNA was extracted and then used to make the TCR library. Construction of TCR beta libraries relied on iRepertoire HTBI primers and on Arm-PCR targeting CDR3 regions. Using its own MiXCR run on the multiplex PCR reads, TCRdb lists one record per CDR3 protein. The table has 250,000 to 300,000 distinct CDR3 sequences, roughly 21% seen once. The sample here was peripheral blood mononuclear cells (PBMCs), taken when the disease was refractory, from a patient treated with antithyroid drugs. These receptors were obtained from a female donor with Graves disease.

CDR3: CASSLTGSPQETQYF. In DNA, the CDR3 is TGTGCCAGTAGTTTAACGGGGTCCCCCCAAGAGACCCAGTACTTC. J is TRBJ2-5 and V is TRBV19, with D possibly matching TRBD2 (5 bases). Trimming shortened V by 5 bases and J by 1 base, and 14 bases separated the two germline ends. This CDR3 comprises 15 residues. Germline CDR1 reads LNHDA; CDR2 reads SQIVND (reference sequence).

This clonotype appeared a few times. V is TRBV27 and J is TRBJ1-2; D gene uncertain. V shed 3 bases and J shed 6 bases, with 11 bases lying between them. Germline V lookup: CDR1 MNHEY, CDR2 SMNVEV (reference sequence). The CDR3 consists of 13 residues. The chain's CDR3 is CASSFTRSDGYTF. In DNA, the CDR3 is TGTGCCAGCAGTTTTACGCGGTCTGATGGCTACACCTTC.

In its sample, this clonotype was seen many times. The chain uses TRBV7-3 and TRBJ2-5, with D uncertain. Germline CDR1 is SGHTA and CDR2 is FQGTGA. The CDR3 length is 13 residues. Trimming left V 6 bases short and J 3 bases short, with 11 bases between. As DNA, the CDR3 is TGTGCCAGCAGTAAAAGTACTAAAGAGACCCAGTACTTC. It yields the protein CASSKSTKETQYF.

On this clonotype itself: A much larger clone sits a single nucleotide away, making a read error possible. The chain uses TRBV3-2 and TRBJ2-7. TRBV3-2 is tagged as a pseudogene. The CDR3 consists of 12 residues. The CDR3 protein is CASSTTIYEQYF. The DNA of the CDR3 is TGTGCCAGCAGCACCACTATCTACGAGCAGTACTTC.

Ten or more counts support this clonotype. The chain combines TRBV3-1 with TRBJ1-2; 8 bases fit TRBD1. The V segment lost 4 bases and the J segment 3 bases; nucleotides outside the gene matches: 10. Germline values: CDR1 LGHDT, CDR2 YNNKEL (reference sequence). CDR3 length equals 16 residues. In DNA, the CDR3 is TGTGCCAGCAGCCGAGAGGGGACAGGCCGGCACTATGGCTACACCTTC. Translated: CASSREGTGRHYGYTF.

This clonotype was picked up many times. The genes are TRBV11-2 and TRBJ2-5; TRBD2 agrees at 7 bases. This CDR3 spans 16 amino acids. Trimming at V came to 1 base and at J to 4 bases, leaving 9 bases not matched to a gene. Germline CDR1 SGHAT, CDR2 FQNNGV. CDR3 amino acids: CASSLATGGGAETQYF. CDR3 bases: TGTGCCAGCAGCTTAGCGACCGGGGGAGGGGCAGAGACCCAGTACTTC.

Ten or more counts support this clonotype. The J gene is TRBJ1-1, the V gene TRBV20-1, with D unclear. Germline assignment: CDR1 DFQATT and CDR2 SNEGSKA (reference sequence). Trimming pared 3 bases from V and 3 bases from J, leaving 11 bases between. The CDR3 loop spans 13 amino acids. CDR3 sequence reads: CSARVVEYTEAFF. For the CDR3, the DNA is TGCAGTGCTAGGGTGGTGGAGTACACTGAAGCTTTCTTT.

This clonotype came up many times. The rearrangement uses TRBV20-1 and TRBJ1-5; no reliable D call. CDR1 DFQATT and CDR2 SNEGSKA come from the germline V gene (reference sequence). This CDR3 has 14 residues. The V end was cut by 3 bases, the J end by 2 bases, with 11 bases between. CDR3 DNA sequence: TGCAGTGCTAGGCCTCCGGCTGGCAATCAGCCCCAGCATTTT. It yields the protein CSARPPAGNQPQHF.

The chain combines TRBV7-2 with TRBJ2-7; TRBD1 or TRBD2 may be the D gene (7 bases each). The V gene lost 1 base and the J gene lost 6 bases, with 10 bases spanning the gap. In germline, CDR1 is SGHTA, CDR2 FQGNSA. CDR3 length: 13 residues. The CDR3 is CASSLERDSEQYF. The CDR3 region has the DNA TGTGCCAGCAGCTTAGAGCGGGACAGCGAGCAGTACTTC.

The genes are TRBV7-2 and TRBJ2-7; the D call may be TRBD1 or TRBD2 (7 bases each). CDR3 length: 17 amino acids. CDR1 is SGHTA and CDR2 is FQGNSA in the germline V gene. V gave up 4 bases and J gave up 3 bases, with 22 bases separating them. CDR3 in amino acids: CASSSRQGLRINYEQYF. The CDR3 DNA is TGTGCCAGCAGCTCTCGACAGGGACTACGGATAAACTACGAGCAGTACTTC. The complete variable domain, with remaining parts taken from reference TRBV7-2 and TRBJ2-7, reads GAGVSQSPSNKVTEKGKDVELRCDPISGHTALYWYRQSLGQGLEFLIYFQGNSAPDKSGLPSDRFSAERTGGSVSTLTIQRTQQEDSAVYLCASSSRQGLRINYEQYFGPGTRLTVT.

The rearrangement joins TRBV5-1 to TRBJ1-6, with no clear D. CDR3 length equals 14 residues. Germline V gives CDR1 SGHRS, CDR2 YFSETQ. V shed 0 bases and J shed 10 bases, with 11 bases lying between them. CDR3 residues: CASSLAVGGSPLHF. In DNA, the CDR3 is TGCGCCAGCAGCTTGGCCGTGGGAGGATCACCCCTCCACTTT.

This clonotype has more than one count but fewer than ten. V gene TRBV7-2 combines with J gene TRBJ2-6, with D possibly matching TRBD1 (6 bases). Trimming removed 6 bases at V and 0 bases at J, with 12 bases between. CDR1 is SGHTA and CDR2 is FQGNSA in the germline V gene. The CDR3 consists of 16 residues. The CDR3 loop reads CASRPTGLSGANVLTF. CDR3 coding DNA: TGTGCCAGCAGACCGACAGGTCTCTCTGGGGCCAACGTCCTGACTTTC.

The chain has TRBV9 and TRBJ2-2; 12 bases map to TRBD2. Germline assignment: CDR1 SGDLS and CDR2 YYNGEE. J gave up 0 bases and V 7 bases, and 7 bases lay outside the gene matches. This CDR3 has 17 amino acids. CDR3 amino acids: CASGNPSGRANTGELFF. CDR3 in DNA: TGTGCCAGCGGTAATCCTAGCGGGAGGGCGAACACCGGGGAGCTGTTTTTT.

The chain joins TRBV5-6 to TRBJ2-1; no firm D call. Trimming removed 2 bases at V and 5 bases at J, with 8 bases between. Germline loops: CDR1 SGHDT, CDR2 YYEEEE. This CDR3 region has 13 residues. The CDR3 loop is CASSLGRNNEQFF. CDR3 coding DNA: TGTGCCAGCAGCTTAGGGCGCAACAATGAGCAGTTCTTC. Full variable domain (rest looked up from reference TRBV5-6 and TRBJ2-1): DAGVTQSPTHLIKTRGQQVTLRCSPKSGHDTVSWYQQALGQGPQFIFQYYEEEERQRGNFPDRFSGHQFPNYSSELNVNALLLGDSALYLCASSLGRNNEQFFGPGTRLTVL.

This clonotype appeared a few times. The V gene is TRBV7-9, the J gene TRBJ1-5; 10 bases map to TRBD1. The CDR3 has 15 residues. Germline V gene data show CDR1 as SEHNR and CDR2 as FQNEAQ (reference sequence). Trimming took 6 bases from V and 5 from J; bases not matched to a gene: 7. CDR3 residues: CASSSDRGQDQPQHF. CDR3 sequence (DNA): TGTGCCAGCAGTTCCGACAGGGGGCAGGATCAGCCCCAGCATTTT. The whole variable domain, remainder taken from reference TRBV7-9 and TRBJ1-5, is DTGVSQNPRHKITKRGQNVTFRCDPISEHNRLYWYRQTLGQGPEFLTYFQNEAQLEKSRLLSDRFSAERPKGSFSTLEIQRTEQGDSAMYLCASSSDRGQDQPQHFGDGTRLSIL.

The gene calls are TRBV7-2 and TRBJ2-6; D gene unclear. The CDR3 is 16 amino acids. The V gene's germline CDR1 is SGHTA and CDR2 FQGNSA. The V and J ends lost 1 base and 4 bases respectively, with 11 bases between them. CDR3 nucleotides: TGTGCCAGCAGCTTAGTCGGGTTGGGCGGGGCCAACGTCCTGACTTTC. Translating it yields CASSLVGLGGANVLTF.

This clonotype has ten or more counts. The DNA for the CDR3 is TGTGCCAGCAGCACCGGACGGCTTCAGTACTTC. Amino acid sequence: CASSTGRLQYF. J is TRBJ2-7 and V is TRBV6-2 or TRBV6-3, with no clear D. The germline CDR1 and CDR2 sequences are MNHEY and SVGEGT. The CDR3 totals 11 residues. Trimming took 6 bases from V and 10 from J, leaving 13 bases between them.

There are many counts of this clonotype. The V gene is TRBV9, the J gene TRBJ2-1; TRBD2 agrees at 11 bases. Germline V CDR1 and CDR2: SGDLS, YYNGEE. The V segment lost 3 bases and the J segment 3 bases; nucleotides outside the gene matches: 5. CDR3 length equals 16 residues. CDR3 amino acids: CASSGTGTSGYNEQFF. In DNA, the CDR3 is TGTGCCAGCAGCGGGACCGGGACTAGCGGCTACAATGAGCAGTTCTTC.

The sample holds many counts of this clonotype. This chain links TRBV2 with TRBJ2-7; 10 bases agree with TRBD1. With V trimmed by 6 bases and J by 1 base, 9 bases remained unmatched. The germline gives CDR1 SNHLY, CDR2 FYNNEI. The CDR3 spans 16 residues. DNA of the CDR3: TGTGCCAGCAGCGCAACCGGGACAGGGGTTTCCTACGAGCAGTACTTC. It yields the protein CASSATGTGVSYEQYF. Based on the CDR3 plus reference TRBV2 and TRBJ2-7, the full variable domain is EPEVTQTPSHQVTQMGQEVILRCVPISNHLYFYWYRQILGQKVEFLVSFYNNEISEKSEIFDDQFSVERPDGSNFTLKIRSTKLEDSAMYFCASSATGTGVSYEQYFGPGTRLTVT.

The table lists this clonotype with a few counts. V and J are TRBV6-2 or TRBV6-3 and TRBJ2-5; 7 bases match TRBD1. The V segment lost 2 bases and the J segment 12 bases; nucleotides outside the gene matches: 12. The CDR3 runs 14 residues. Per the germline V gene, CDR1 is MNHEY and CDR2 is SVGEGT. CDR3 DNA: TGTGCCAGCAGTTACGACGAGGGGGCACCGGATGAGTACTTC. It encodes CASSYDEGAPDEYF.

This clonotype was counted a few times. The gene calls are TRBV12-3 or TRBV12-4 and TRBJ1-4, with TRBD1 matching over 8 bases. V dropped 6 bases and J dropped 7; count of bases not matched to a gene: 10. The CDR3 loop spans 15 amino acids. The CDR3 DNA sequence: TGTGCCAGCAGGTCCCGGGACAGGTCGAGTGAAAAACTGTTTTTT. Its translation: CASRSRDRSSEKLFF.